A selection of T cell receptor beta chains follows, all from one sample in a study of blood T cell repertoires in COVID-19. Profiled with immunoSEQ multiplex PCR; TCRdb holds only in-frame clones, not every one. The repertoire holds 150,000 to 200,000 clones, with roughly 90% as singletons. Specimen: peripheral blood. The source is a man between 60 and 75 years old with active or convalescent COVID-19. Each CDR3 is given with its conserved first and last residue. The order of the fields is J gene, D gene, clone size, V gene, CDR3 length, CDR3 DNA, CDR3 protein. A D gene is named only where the DNA matches it firmly. Part of the rows lack a size; the others show once, few, many or a class for expanded clones.

>TRBJ2-1|TRBD2|-|TRBV4-2|16
TGTGCCAGCAGCCAAACCCCCGGGACTAGTACTTATGAGCAGTTCTTC
CASSQTPGTSTYEQFF
>TRBJ1-6|-|-|TRBV5-8|17
TGTGCCAGCAGCTTGGATGTAGGGAGCTCCTATAATTCACCCCTCCACTTT
CASSLDVGSSYNSPLHF
>TRBJ1-2|-|-|TRBV7-2|14
TGTGCCAGCAGCTTAAACTGGGAGGTCCCGCCTATAACCTTC
CASSLNWEVPPITF
>TRBJ2-1|TRBD2|-|TRBV14|16
TGTGCCAGCAGCCAAGACGGCGGGAGCTCCTACAATGAGCAGTTCTTC
CASSQDGGSSYNEQFF
>TRBJ1-1|-|-|TRBV29-1|12
TGCAGCGTTGAGAGACTTAACACTGAAGCTTTCTTT
CSVERLNTEAFF
>TRBJ1-4|-|once|TRBV19|14
TGTGCCAGTAGTATCGAGGGAACTAATGAAAAACTGTTTTTT
CASSIEGTNEKLFF
>TRBJ2-7|-|-|TRBV5-1|13
TGCGCCAGCAGCTTTAGACAGAACTACGAGCAGTACTTC
CASSFRQNYEQYF
>TRBJ1-5|TRBD1|-|TRBV18|16
TGTGCCAGCTCACCTGGGACAGGGGGCAACAATCAGCCCCAGCATTTT
CASSPGTGGNNQPQHF
>TRBJ1-5|-|-|TRBV6-5|10
TGTGCCAGCTCGAGCCAGCCCCAGCATTTT
CASSSQPQHF
>TRBJ2-3|-|-|TRBV2|14
TGTGCCGAGCAGAGCGGGACAAGAACAGATACGCAGTATTTT
CAEQSGTRTDTQYF
>TRBJ2-1|TRBD2|few|TRBV11-2|16
TGTGCCAGCAGCTCCGGGACTAGCGGGAGGGGTGGTGAGCAGTTCTTC
CASSSGTSGRGGEQFF
>TRBJ2-1|TRBD2|-|TRBV19|17
TGTGCCAGTAGTACAAGGACTAGCGGGCGAACCTACAATGAGCAGTTCTTC
CASSTRTSGRTYNEQFF
>TRBJ2-7|TRBD2|-|TRBV5-6|14
TGTGCCAGCAGCTTAGATAGCGGGACCTACGAGCAGTACTTC
CASSLDSGTYEQYF
>TRBJ2-1|-|-|TRBV12-3/TRBV12-4|12
TGTGCCAGCAGCACTGTTCGAGGTGAGCAGTTCTTC
CASSTVRGEQFF
>TRBJ2-7|-|once|TRBV11-2|15
TGTGCCAGCAGCTTAGACCCTACGACAGCTATCGAGCAGTACTTC
CASSLDPTTAIEQYF
>TRBJ1-1|TRBD1|-|TRBV7-9|16
TGTGCCAGCAGCCCCGGGACAGGGGGCAGGGACACTGAAGCTTTCTTT
CASSPGTGGRDTEAFF
>TRBJ2-3|-|-|TRBV29-1|12
TGCAGCGTCAACAGTTATGCAGATACGCAGTATTTT
CSVNSYADTQYF
>TRBJ1-4|TRBD1|once|TRBV5-1|14
TGCGCCAGCAGCACGGGACAGGGGTTTGAAAAACTGTTTTTT
CASSTGQGFEKLFF
>TRBJ1-5|-|-|TRBV2|15
TGTGCCAGCAGTGAAGACAGTCTTAGCAATCAGCCCCAGCATTTT
CASSEDSLSNQPQHF